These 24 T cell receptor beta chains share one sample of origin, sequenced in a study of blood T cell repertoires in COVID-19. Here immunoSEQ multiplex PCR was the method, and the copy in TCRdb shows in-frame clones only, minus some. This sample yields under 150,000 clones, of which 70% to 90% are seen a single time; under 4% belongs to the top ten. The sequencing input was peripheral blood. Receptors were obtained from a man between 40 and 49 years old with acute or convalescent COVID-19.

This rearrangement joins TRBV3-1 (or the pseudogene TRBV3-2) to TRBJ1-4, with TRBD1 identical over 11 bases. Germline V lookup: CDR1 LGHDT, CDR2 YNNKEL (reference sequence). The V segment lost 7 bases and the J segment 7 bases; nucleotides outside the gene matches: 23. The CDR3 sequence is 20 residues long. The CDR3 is CASKTSGPGTGGSFGEKLFF. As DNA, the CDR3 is TGTGCCAGCAAAACCTCAGGGCCCGGGACAGGGGGATCTTTTGGTGAAAAACTGTTTTTT.

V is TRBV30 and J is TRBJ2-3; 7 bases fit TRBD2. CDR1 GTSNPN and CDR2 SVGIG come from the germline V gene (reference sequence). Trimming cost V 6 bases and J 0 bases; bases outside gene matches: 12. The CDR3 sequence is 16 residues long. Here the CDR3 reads CACSTSTSRSTDTQYF. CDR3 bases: TGTGCCTGCAGTACTTCGACTAGCCGAAGCACAGATACGCAGTATTTT.

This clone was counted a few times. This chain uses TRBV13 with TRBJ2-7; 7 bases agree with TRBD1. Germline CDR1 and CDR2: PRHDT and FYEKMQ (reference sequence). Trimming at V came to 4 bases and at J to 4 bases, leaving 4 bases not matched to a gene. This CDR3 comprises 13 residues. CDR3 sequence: CASSSTGVYEQYF. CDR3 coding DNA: TGTGCCAGCAGCTCCACAGGGGTTTACGAGCAGTACTTC.

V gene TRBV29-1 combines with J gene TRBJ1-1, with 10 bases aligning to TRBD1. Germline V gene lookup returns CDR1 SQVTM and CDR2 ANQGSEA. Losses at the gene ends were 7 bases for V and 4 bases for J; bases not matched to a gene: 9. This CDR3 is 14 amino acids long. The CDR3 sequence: CSATRGQGSTEAFF. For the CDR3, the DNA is TGCAGCGCCACCAGGGGACAGGGGAGCACTGAAGCTTTCTTT.

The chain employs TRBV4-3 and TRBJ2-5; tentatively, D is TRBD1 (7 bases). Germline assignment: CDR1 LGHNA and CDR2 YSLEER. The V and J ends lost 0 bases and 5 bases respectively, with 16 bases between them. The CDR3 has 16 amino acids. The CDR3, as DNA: TGCGCCAGCAGCCAAGAGGGATCAGGGGGGCGGGAGACCCAGTACTTC. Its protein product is CASSQEGSGGRETQYF.

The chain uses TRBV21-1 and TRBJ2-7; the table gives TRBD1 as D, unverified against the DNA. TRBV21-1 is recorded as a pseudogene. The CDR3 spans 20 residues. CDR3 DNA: TGTGCCAGCAGCACCCCGGGGACAGGGGAAAAACTACGCGAAACCTACGAGCAGTACTTC. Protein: CASSTPGTGEKLRETYEQYF.

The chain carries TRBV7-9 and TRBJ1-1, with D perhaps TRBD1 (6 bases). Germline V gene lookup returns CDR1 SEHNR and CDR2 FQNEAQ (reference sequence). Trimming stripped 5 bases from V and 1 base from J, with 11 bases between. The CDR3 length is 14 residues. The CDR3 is CASSPPTGNTEAFF. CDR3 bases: TGTGCCAGCAGCCCACCGACAGGGAACACTGAAGCTTTCTTT.

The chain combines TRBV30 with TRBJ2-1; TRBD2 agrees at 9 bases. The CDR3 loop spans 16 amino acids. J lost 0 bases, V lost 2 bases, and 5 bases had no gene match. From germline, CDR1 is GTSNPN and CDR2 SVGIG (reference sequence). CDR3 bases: TGTGCCTGGAGTCTAGCGGGGCTCAGCTCCTACAATGAGCAGTTCTTC. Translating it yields CAWSLAGLSSYNEQFF.

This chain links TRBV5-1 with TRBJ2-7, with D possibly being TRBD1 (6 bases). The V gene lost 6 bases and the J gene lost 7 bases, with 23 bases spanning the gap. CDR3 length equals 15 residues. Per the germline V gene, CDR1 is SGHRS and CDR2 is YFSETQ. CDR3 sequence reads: CASTPLAGAPVEQYF. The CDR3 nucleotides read TGCGCCAGCACCCCATTAGCAGGGGCCCCCGTGGAGCAGTACTTC.

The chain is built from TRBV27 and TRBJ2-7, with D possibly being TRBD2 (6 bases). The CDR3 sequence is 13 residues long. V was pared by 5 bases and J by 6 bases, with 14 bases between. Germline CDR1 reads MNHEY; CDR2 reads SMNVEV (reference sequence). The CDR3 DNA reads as TGTGCCAGCAGTCCCCGACTGGGGGGCGAGCAGTACTTC. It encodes CASSPRLGGEQYF.

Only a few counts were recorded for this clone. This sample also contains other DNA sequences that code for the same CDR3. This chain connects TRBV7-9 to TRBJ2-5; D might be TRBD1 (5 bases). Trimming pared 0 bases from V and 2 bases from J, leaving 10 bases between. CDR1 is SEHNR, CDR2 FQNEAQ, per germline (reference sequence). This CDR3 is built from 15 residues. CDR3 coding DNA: TGTGCCAGCAGCTTAGCCCGCCAGGGACAAGAGACCCAGTACTTC. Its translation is CASSLARQGQETQYF.

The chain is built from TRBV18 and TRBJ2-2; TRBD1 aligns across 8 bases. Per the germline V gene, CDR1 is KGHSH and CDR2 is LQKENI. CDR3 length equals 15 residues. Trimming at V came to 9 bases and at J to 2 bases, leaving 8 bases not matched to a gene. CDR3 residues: CASSTGTGNTGELFF. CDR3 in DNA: TGTGCCAGTTCCACCGGGACAGGAAACACCGGGGAGCTGTTTTTT. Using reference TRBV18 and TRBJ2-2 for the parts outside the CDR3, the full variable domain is NAGVMQNPRHLVRRRGQEARLRCSPMKGHSHVYWYRQLPEEGLKFMVYLQKENIIDESGMPKERFSAEFPKEGPSILRIQQVVRGDSAAYFCASSTGTGNTGELFFGEGSRLTVL.

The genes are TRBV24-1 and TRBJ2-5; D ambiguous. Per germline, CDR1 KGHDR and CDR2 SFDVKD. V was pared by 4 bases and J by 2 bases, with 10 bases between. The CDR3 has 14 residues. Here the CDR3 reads CATSDTDLQETQYF. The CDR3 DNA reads TGTGCCACCAGTGACACAGATCTACAAGAGACCCAGTACTTC.

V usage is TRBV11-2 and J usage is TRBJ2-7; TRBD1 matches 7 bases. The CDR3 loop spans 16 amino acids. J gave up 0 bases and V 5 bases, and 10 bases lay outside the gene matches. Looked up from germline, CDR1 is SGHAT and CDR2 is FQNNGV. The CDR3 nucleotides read TGTGCCAGCAGCACCCGGGACAGCCCCACCTCCTACGAGCAGTACTTC. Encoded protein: CASSTRDSPTSYEQYF.

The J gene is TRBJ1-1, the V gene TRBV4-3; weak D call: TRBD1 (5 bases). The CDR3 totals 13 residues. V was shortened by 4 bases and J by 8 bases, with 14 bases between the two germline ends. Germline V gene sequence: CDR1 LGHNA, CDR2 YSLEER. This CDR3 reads CASSPIGEGEAFF. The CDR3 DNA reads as TGCGCCAGCAGCCCAATCGGGGAGGGGGAAGCTTTCTTT.

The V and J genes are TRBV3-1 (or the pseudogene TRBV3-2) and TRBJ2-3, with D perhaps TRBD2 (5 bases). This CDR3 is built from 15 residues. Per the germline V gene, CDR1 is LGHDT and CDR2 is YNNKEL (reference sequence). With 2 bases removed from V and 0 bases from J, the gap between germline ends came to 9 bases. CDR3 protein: CASSQQRSSTDTQYF. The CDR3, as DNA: TGTGCCAGCAGCCAACAGCGGAGTAGCACAGATACGCAGTATTTT.

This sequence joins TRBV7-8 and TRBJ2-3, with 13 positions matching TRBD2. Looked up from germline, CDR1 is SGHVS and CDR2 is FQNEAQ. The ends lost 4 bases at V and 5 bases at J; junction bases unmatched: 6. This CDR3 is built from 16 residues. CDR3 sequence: CASSSRLAGGLDTQYF. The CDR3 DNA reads TGTGCCAGCAGCTCCAGACTAGCGGGGGGCCTAGATACGCAGTATTTT.

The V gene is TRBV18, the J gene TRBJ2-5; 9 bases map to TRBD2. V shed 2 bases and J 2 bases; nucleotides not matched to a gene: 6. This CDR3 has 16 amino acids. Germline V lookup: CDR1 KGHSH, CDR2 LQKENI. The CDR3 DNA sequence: TGTGCCAGCTCACCAAACCTAGCGGGGCAACAAGAGACCCAGTACTTC. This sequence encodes CASSPNLAGQQETQYF.

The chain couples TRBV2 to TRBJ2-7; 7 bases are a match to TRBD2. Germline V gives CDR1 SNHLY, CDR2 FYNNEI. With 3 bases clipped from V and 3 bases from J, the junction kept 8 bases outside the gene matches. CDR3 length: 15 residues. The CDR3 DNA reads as TGTGCCAGCAGTGAGGTGGGGGGGAAGTACTACGAGCAGTACTTC. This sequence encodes CASSEVGGKYYEQYF.

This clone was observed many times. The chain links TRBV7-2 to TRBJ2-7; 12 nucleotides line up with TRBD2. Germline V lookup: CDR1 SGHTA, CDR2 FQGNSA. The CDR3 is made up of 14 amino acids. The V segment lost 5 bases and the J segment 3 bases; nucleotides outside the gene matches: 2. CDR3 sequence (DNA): TGTGCCAGCAGCCAACTAGCGGGGGGCTACGAGCAGTACTTC. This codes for CASSQLAGGYEQYF.

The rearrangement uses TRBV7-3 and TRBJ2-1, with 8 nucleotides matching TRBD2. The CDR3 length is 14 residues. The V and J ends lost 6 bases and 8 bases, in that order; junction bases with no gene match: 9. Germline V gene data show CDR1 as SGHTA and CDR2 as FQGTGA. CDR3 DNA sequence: TGTGCCAGCAGATATAGCGGGGCGACGGATGAGCAGTTCTTC. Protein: CASRYSGATDEQFF.

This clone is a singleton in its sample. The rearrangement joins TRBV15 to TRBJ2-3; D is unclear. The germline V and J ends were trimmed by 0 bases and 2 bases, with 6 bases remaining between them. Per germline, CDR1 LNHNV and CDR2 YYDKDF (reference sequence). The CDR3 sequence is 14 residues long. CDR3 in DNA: TGTGCCACCAGCAGAGATGACACCACAGATACGCAGTATTTT. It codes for CATSRDDTTDTQYF.

The DNA of the CDR3 is TGTGCCAGCAGCCAAGATAGTTGGGGTACGAGGGGGCGCACCTACGAGCAGTACTTC. Amino acid sequence: CASSQDSWGTRGRTYEQYF. The genes are TRBV3-1 (or the pseudogene TRBV3-2) and TRBJ2-7; 7 bases map to TRBD1. Germline CDR1 LGHDT, CDR2 YNNKEL (reference sequence). This CDR3 contains 19 residues. The V gene end was trimmed by 0 bases and the J gene end by 2 bases; junction bases not matched to a gene: 16.

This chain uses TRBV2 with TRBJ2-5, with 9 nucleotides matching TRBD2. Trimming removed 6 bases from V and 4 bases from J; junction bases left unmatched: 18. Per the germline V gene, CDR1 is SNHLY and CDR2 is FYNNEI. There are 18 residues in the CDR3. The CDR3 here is CASRDFLTRGGIGETQYF. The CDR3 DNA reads TGTGCCAGCAGGGACTTTTTAACGCGGGGGGGCATAGGAGAGACCCAGTACTTC.